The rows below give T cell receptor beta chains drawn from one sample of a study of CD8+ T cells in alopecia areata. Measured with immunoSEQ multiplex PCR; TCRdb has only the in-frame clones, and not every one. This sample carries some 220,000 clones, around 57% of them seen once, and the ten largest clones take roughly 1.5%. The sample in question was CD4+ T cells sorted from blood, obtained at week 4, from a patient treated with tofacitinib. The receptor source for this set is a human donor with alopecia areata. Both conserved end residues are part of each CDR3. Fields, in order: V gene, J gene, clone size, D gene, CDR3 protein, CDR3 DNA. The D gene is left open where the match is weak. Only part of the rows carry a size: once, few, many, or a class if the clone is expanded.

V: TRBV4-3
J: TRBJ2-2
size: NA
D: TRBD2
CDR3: CASSQDLAGGPGELFF
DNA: TGCGCCAGCAGCCAAGATCTAGCGGGGGGGCCCGGGGAGCTGTTTTTT

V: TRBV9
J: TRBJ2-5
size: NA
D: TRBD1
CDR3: CASSPTGGGETQYF
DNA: TGTGCCAGCAGCCCTACAGGGGGCGGTGAGACCCAGTACTTC

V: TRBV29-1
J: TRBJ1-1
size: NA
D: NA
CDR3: CSVDFLGRVGTEAFF
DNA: TGCAGCGTTGATTTTTTAGGGCGGGTGGGCACTGAAGCTTTCTTT

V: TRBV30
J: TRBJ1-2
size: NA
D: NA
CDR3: CAWKWGQQGYTF
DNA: TGTGCCTGGAAGTGGGGACAACAGGGCTACACCTTC

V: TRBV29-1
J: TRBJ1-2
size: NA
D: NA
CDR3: CSANEGQANYGYTF
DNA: TGCAGCGCAAATGAGGGGCAGGCGAACTATGGCTACACCTTC

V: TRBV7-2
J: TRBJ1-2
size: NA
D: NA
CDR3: CASSPGAPGYTF
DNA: TGTGCCAGCAGTCCGGGGGCGCCGGGCTACACCTTC

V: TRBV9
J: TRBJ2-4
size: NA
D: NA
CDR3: CASSASPKNIQYF
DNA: TGTGCCAGCAGCGCGAGCCCCAAAAACATTCAGTACTTC

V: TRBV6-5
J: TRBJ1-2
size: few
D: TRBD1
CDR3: CASTNRGLYTF
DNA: TGTGCCAGCACCAACAGGGGACTCTACACCTTC

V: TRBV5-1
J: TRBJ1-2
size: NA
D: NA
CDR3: CASSRQPGGNYGYTF
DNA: TGCGCCAGCAGCCGACAGCCGGGTGGTAACTATGGCTACACCTTC

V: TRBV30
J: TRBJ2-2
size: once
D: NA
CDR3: CAWSLTGTIGELFF
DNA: TGTGCCTGGAGCCTTACAGGGACAATCGGGGAGCTGTTTTTT

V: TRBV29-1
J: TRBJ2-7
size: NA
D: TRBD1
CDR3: CSVGDREAYEQYF
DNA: TGCAGCGTCGGGGACAGGGAAGCCTACGAGCAGTACTTC

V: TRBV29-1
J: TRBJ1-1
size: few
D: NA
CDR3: CSVEVQNMNTEAFF
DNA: TGCAGCGTTGAAGTACAGAACATGAACACTGAAGCTTTCTTT

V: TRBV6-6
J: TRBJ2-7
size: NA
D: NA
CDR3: CASSPTASYEQYF
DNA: TGTGCCAGCAGTCCGACAGCCTCCTACGAGCAGTACTTC

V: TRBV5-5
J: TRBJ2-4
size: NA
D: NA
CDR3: CASSSPRTVENIQYF
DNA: TGTGCCAGCAGCTCTCCGAGGACGGTAGAAAACATTCAGTACTTC

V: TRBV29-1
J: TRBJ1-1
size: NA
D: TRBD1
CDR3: CSSLSGGGNTEAFF
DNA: TGCAGCTCCCTTTCGGGAGGGGGCAACACTGAAGCTTTCTTT

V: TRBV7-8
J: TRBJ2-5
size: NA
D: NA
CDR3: CASSLGGGTVGSQTQYF
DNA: TGTGCCAGCAGCTTAGGGGGAGGGACAGTGGGGTCCCAGACCCAGTACTTC

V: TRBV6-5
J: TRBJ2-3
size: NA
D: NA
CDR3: CASSGPFNTDTQYF
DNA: TGTGCCAGCAGTGGACCTTTCAACACAGATACGCAGTATTTT

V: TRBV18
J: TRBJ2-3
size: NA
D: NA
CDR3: CASSPGEIGTDTQYF
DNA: TGTGCCAGCTCACCCGGTGAGATTGGCACAGATACGCAGTATTTT

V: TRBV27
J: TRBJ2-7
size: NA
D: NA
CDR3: CASSSGVRYEQYF
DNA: TGTGCCAGCAGTTCAGGGGTGCGCTACGAGCAGTACTTC

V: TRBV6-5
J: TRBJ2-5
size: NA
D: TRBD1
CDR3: CASSYSWTGGGETQYF
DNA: TGTGCCAGCAGCTACTCTTGGACAGGGGGAGGTGAGACCCAGTACTTC

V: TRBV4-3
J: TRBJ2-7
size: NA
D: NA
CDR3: CASSQGLGPYEQYF
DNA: TGCGCCAGCAGCCAAGGACTAGGCCCTTACGAGCAGTACTTC

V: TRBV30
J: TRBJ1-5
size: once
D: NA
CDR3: CAWSVTGDQPQHF
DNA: TGTGCCTGGAGTGTGACAGGAGATCAGCCCCAGCATTTT

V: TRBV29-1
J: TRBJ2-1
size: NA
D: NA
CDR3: CSVAVDRNEQFF
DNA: TGCAGCGTAGCCGTCGACAGGAATGAGCAGTTCTTC

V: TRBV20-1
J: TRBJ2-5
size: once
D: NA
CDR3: CSARVGETQYF
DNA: TGCAGTGCTAGAGTGGGGGAGACCCAGTACTTC

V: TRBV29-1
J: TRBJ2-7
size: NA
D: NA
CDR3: CSFGDRAALYF
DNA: TGCAGCTTTGGAGACCGGGCCGCGCTGTACTTC

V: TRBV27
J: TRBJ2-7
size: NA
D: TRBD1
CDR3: CASSGQGYSYEQYF
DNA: TGTGCCAGCAGCGGACAGGGCTACTCCTACGAGCAGTACTTC

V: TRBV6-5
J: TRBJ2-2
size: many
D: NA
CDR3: CASRPGLAAGELFF
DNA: TGTGCCAGCAGACCGGGCCTCGCCGCCGGGGAGCTGTTTTTT

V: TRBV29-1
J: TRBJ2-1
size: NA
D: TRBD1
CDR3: CSVNRGRPGNEQFF
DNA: TGCAGCGTAAACAGGGGGCGCCCCGGCAATGAGCAGTTCTTC